The clone carrying this T cell receptor beta chain turned up a few times. Its antigen is as yet unknown. The PCR employed 60 Vbeta primers together with 13 Jbeta primers. Sequenced by immunoSEQ multiplex PCR; TCRdb stores in-frame clones only, minus some. In the table there are roughly 120,000 clones, over 60% of which are singletons. Everyone who donated was a healthy bone marrow donor. This specimen comes from a study of cytomegalovirus exposure and HLA in healthy donors. Overall study results and limits: As immune exposure information, only CMV serostatus was available.

The length of the CDR3 is 14 residues. V gave up 10 bases and J gave up 1 base; unmatched junction bases: 8. Germline V gene data show CDR1 as SEHNR and CDR2 as FQNEAQ (reference sequence). The chain is built from TRBV7-9 and TRBJ2-3, with 7 nucleotides matching TRBD2. The receptor was derived from a man aged 18-30 years in good health and CMV-seropositive. The sequenced sample consisted of PBMCs. CDR3 DNA sequence: TGTGCCAACTCACGGGGGGAGGGCACAGATACGCAGTATTTT. It specifies CANSRGEGTDTQYF.